Below are 14 T cell receptor beta chains sequenced from a single sample in a study of shared clonotypes between healthy human individuals (dated by TCRdb to the early 2020s). Library preparation was by the immunoSEQ multiplex PCR assay. TCRdb took over this immuneACCESS table, retaining in-frame rearrangements with V and J assigned. Such tables are incomplete; in checked studies, under half of the missing clones stem from an unresolved V gene, and the remainder is unexplained. The sample profile shows roughly 410,000 clones; around 96% of them were found once. The leading ten clones occupy more than 0.3% of the sample. What was sequenced was memory CD8+ T cells sorted from blood. Reading the label with the study, this specimen's cell subset or site is: CD45RO+ cells pooled with CCR7-negative TemRA cells. The receptors were sampled from a man aged 30-40 years in good health.

The chain couples TRBV5-4 to TRBJ2-2; 9 bases are shared with TRBD1. Germline CDR1 and CDR2: SGHNT and YYREEE (reference sequence). The CDR3 is made up of 14 amino acids. With V trimmed by 4 bases and J by 6 bases, 4 bases remained unmatched. The CDR3 sequence is CASSLQGAPGELFF. Here the CDR3 DNA reads TGTGCCAGCAGCCTACAGGGGGCTCCCGGGGAGCTGTTTTTT.

The chain has TRBV15 and TRBJ2-7; D possibly corresponds to TRBD1 (6 bases). V lost 0 bases and J 4 bases, leaving 13 bases between the germline ends. The CDR3 loop spans 15 amino acids. Germline CDR1 LNHNV, CDR2 YYDKDF (reference sequence). The CDR3 here is CATSRDYREVYEQYF. The DNA of the CDR3 is TGTGCCACCAGCAGAGATTACAGGGAAGTGTACGAGCAGTACTTC.

This clone was observed once. The chain links TRBV7-9 to TRBJ1-4, with 9 nucleotides matching TRBD1. The CDR3 length is 14 residues. Germline V gene lookup returns CDR1 SEHNR and CDR2 FQNEAQ (reference sequence). Trimming took 4 bases from V and 8 from J; bases not matched to a gene: 5. CDR3 region: CASSSGQGIEKLFF. The DNA of the CDR3 is TGTGCCAGCAGCTCCGGACAGGGGATAGAAAAACTGTTTTTT. Using reference TRBV7-9 and TRBJ1-4 for the parts outside the CDR3, the full variable domain is DTGVSQNPRHKITKRGQNVTFRCDPISEHNRLYWYRQTLGQGPEFLTYFQNEAQLEKSRLLSDRFSAERPKGSFSTLEIQRTEQGDSAMYLCASSSGQGIEKLFFGSGTQLSVL.

In its sample, this clone was seen once. The chain is built from TRBV27 and TRBJ2-7, with a possible D match to TRBD1 (6 bases). The V gene's germline CDR1 is MNHEY and CDR2 SMNVEV (reference sequence). V was pared by 0 bases and J by 12 bases, with 15 bases between. This CDR3 region has 13 residues. CDR3 bases: TGTGCCAGCAGTTTATCGAGAGCGGACAGATCGTACTTC. Protein sequence: CASSLSRADRSYF.

The sample holds one count of this clone. This chain joins TRBV11-2 and TRBJ2-7; no firm D call. This CDR3 spans 15 amino acids. Germline lookup yields CDR1 SGHAT and CDR2 FQNNGV. The ends were cut back, 0 bases at V and 6 bases at J, with 15 bases in the middle. Here the CDR3 reads CASSLDASRLGEQYF. For the CDR3, the DNA is TGTGCCAGCAGCTTAGATGCTAGTAGGTTGGGCGAGCAGTACTTC.

The chain carries TRBV6-5 and TRBJ2-3; D tentatively reads TRBD1 or TRBD2 (5 bases each). CDR3 size: 15 residues. Looked up from germline, CDR1 is MNHEY and CDR2 is SVGAGI. Trimming removed 2 bases from V and 1 base from J, with 10 bases in between. The CDR3, as DNA: TGTGCCAGCAGTTACGCGCGAGGGGGCACAGATACGCAGTATTTT. Its protein is CASSYARGGTDTQYF.

This clone was seen a single time. The CDR3 is CASSLAGTSGVQETQYF. The CDR3 DNA follows: TGTGCCAGCAGCTTGGCGGGGACTAGCGGAGTCCAAGAGACCCAGTACTTC. This chain joins TRBV5-6 and TRBJ2-5; 11 nucleotides align to TRBD2. CDR1 and CDR2 (germline): SGHDT, YYEEEE. The CDR3 length is 17 residues. The ends lost 0 bases at V and 1 base at J; junction bases unmatched: 5.

The V gene is TRBV27, the J gene TRBJ2-3; D possibly uses TRBD1 or TRBD2 (5 bases each). The CDR3 extends over 14 amino acids. The ends were cut back, 5 bases at V and 9 bases at J, with 18 bases in the middle. In germline, CDR1 is MNHEY, CDR2 SMNVEV (reference sequence). The CDR3 DNA sequence: TGTGCCAGCAGTCCCACCGGGGCTAGTCGCACGCAGTATTTT. Protein: CASSPTGASRTQYF.

The V gene is TRBV28, the J gene TRBJ1-2, with 9 nucleotides matching TRBD1. The CDR3 contains 13 residues. In germline, CDR1 is MDHEN, CDR2 SYDVKM. The V and J ends lost 10 bases and 5 bases, in that order; junction bases with no gene match: 8. The DNA of the CDR3 is TGTGCCATCAAGGACAGGGGTGGTTATGGCTACACCTTC. Translating gives CAIKDRGGYGYTF.

This clone was seen just once. This chain links TRBV19 with TRBJ2-1; perhaps TRBD2 as D (5 bases). Germline CDR1 is LNHDA and CDR2 is SQIVND (reference sequence). Trimming shortened V by 5 bases and J by 2 bases, and 10 bases separated the two germline ends. This CDR3 is 14 amino acids long. The CDR3 spells CASSLGVTYNEQFF. The CDR3 DNA sequence: TGTGCCAGTAGTCTCGGGGTCACCTACAATGAGCAGTTCTTC.

This chain links TRBV19 with TRBJ2-1; 10 bases are shared with TRBD2. Losses at the gene ends were 6 bases for V and 10 bases for J; bases not matched to a gene: 6. The CDR3 extends over 13 amino acids. CDR1 and CDR2 (germline): LNHDA, SQIVND (reference sequence). The CDR3 nucleotides are TGTGCCAGTAGGGCAGCGGGAGGGCCCGAGCAGTTCTTC. Translating gives CASRAAGGPEQFF.

V and J are TRBV25-1 and TRBJ2-4, with unresolved D. Trimming took off 3 bases at V and 7 bases at J, with 10 bases between the two ends. Germline V gene sequence: CDR1 MGHDK, CDR2 SYGVNS. There are 13 residues in the CDR3. This chain's CDR3 is CASSDRQANIQYF. DNA for the CDR3: TGTGCCAGCAGTGACCGTCAGGCGAACATTCAGTACTTC.

The chain uses TRBV20-1 and TRBJ2-1; D is unresolved. V was clipped by 4 bases and J by 7 bases, with 8 bases between them. Germline V gives CDR1 DFQATT, CDR2 SNEGSKA (reference sequence). The length of the CDR3 is 11 residues. This CDR3 is CSATSRNEQFF. The DNA of the CDR3 is TGCAGTGCTACCTCGCGGAATGAGCAGTTCTTC.

A word on this clone: Different DNA sequences within this sample yield the same CDR3. The V and J genes are TRBV20-1 and TRBJ2-5; D not resolved. Trimming left V 6 bases short and J 4 bases short, with 6 bases between. The CDR3 totals 10 residues. Per the germline V gene, CDR1 is DFQATT and CDR2 is SNEGSKA (reference sequence). The CDR3 sequence: CSAARETQYF. CDR3 DNA: TGCAGTGCCGCTCGAGAGACCCAGTACTTC.